The entry below gives a single T cell receptor (beta chain) sequence along with its context. No antigen is known for it. These data belong to a study of memory CD4+ T cells and cytomegalovirus serostatus. General study findings and limits: CD4+ memory repertoires contained about two fifths of the roughly 160 reported CMV TCRbeta sequences.

Single viable CD3+CD4+CD8-CD45RO+ cells were sorted as the memory CD4+ T cells. CD4+ T cells were isolated by positive magnetic selection. Produced via immunoSEQ multiplex PCR; TCRdb's table is partial and in-frame only. The table shows around 40,000 clones, with roughly four fifths occurring only once. The V segment lost 4 bases and the J segment 5 bases; nucleotides outside the gene matches: 8. CDR3 length equals 15 residues. CDR1 is LNHNV and CDR2 is YYDKDF in the germline V gene (reference sequence). This receptor was taken from an adult in good health and CMV-seronegative. The material sequenced was memory CD4+ T cells from blood. V gene TRBV15 combines with J gene TRBJ1-5, with 7 bases aligning to TRBD1. As DNA, the CDR3 is TGTGCCACCAGCATCCGACAGGGAGTTGATCAGCCCCAGCATTTT. This encodes CATSIRQGVDQPQHF.